This entry concerns a single TCR beta chain. Antigen specificity is unknown. Some clones are missing from TCRdb's copy, which holds only in-frame ones; the method was immunoSEQ multiplex PCR. The sample consists of about 160,000 clones, approximately 96% of them appearing once. This CDR3 is built from 13 residues. V was trimmed by 0 bases and J by 6 bases, leaving 8 bases between them. The germline CDR1 and CDR2 sequences are SGHTS and YDEGEE. This sample is drawn from a study of cytomegalovirus exposure and HLA in healthy donors. Study-wide results and limits: There were 150 to 200 TCR beta chains listed as cytomegalovirus-associated. Both high specificity and high sensitivity reportedly marked the classifier's diagnosis of cytomegalovirus status.

The donors formed part of the roughly 110-subject validation cohort, distinct from the roughly 660-subject first cohort. Material: PBMCs. The gene calls are TRBV5-8 and TRBJ2-3; D unresolved. The clonotype originates from a woman younger than 35 in good health and CMV-seronegative. CDR3 in amino acids: CASSLGVRDTQYF. CDR3 DNA: TGTGCCAGCAGCTTGGGCGTGCGGGATACGCAGTATTTT.